The 30 T cell receptor beta chains listed next were all sequenced from one sample in a study of OX40 agonist ivuxolimab in advanced cancers. The method was immunoSEQ multiplex PCR; TCRdb's version includes in-frame clones alone and lacks a portion of them. The top ten hold about 0.7% of the sample, which has under 100,000 clones, roughly 92% seen once. The sample in question was CD4+ or CD8+ T cells sorted from blood, obtained in a trial of the OX40 agonist ivuxolimab. The receptor source for this set is an adult with an advanced solid tumor such as melanoma, head and neck, liver or kidney cancer.

This clone was picked up one time. The chain couples TRBV7-9 to TRBJ1-6; D gene ambiguous. Trimming stripped 4 bases from V and 10 bases from J, with 11 bases between. Germline V gives CDR1 SEHNR, CDR2 FQNEAQ (reference sequence). This CDR3 contains 13 residues. The CDR3 here is CASSSVGGSPLHF. The CDR3 DNA follows: TGTGCCAGCAGCTCCGTCGGCGGGTCACCCCTCCACTTT.

The sample holds one count of this clone. The V and J genes are TRBV19 and TRBJ2-4; TRBD2 matches at 9 bases. V was pared by 4 bases and J by 0 bases, with 7 bases of the junction left unmatched. Germline CDR1 and CDR2: LNHDA and SQIVND (reference sequence). CDR3 length: 17 residues. CDR3 sequence (DNA): TGTGCCAGTAGTAGCTTTAGCGGGGGCGTAGCCAAAAACATTCAGTACTTC. Residues: CASSSFSGGVAKNIQYF.

This chain joins TRBV6-1 and TRBJ2-5; TRBD2 aligns across 9 bases. The CDR3 is 16 residues long. Germline CDR1 MNHNS, CDR2 SASEGT. Trimming removed 4 bases from V and 1 base from J; junction bases left unmatched: 7. This CDR3 is CASSVASGAIQETQYF. CDR3 DNA: TGTGCCAGCAGTGTGGCTAGCGGGGCAATCCAAGAGACCCAGTACTTC.

The V call is TRBV5-6, the J call TRBJ2-5, with D tentatively TRBD2 (6 bases). V dropped 6 bases and J dropped 5 bases, with 23 bases sitting between them. The CDR3 is 16 residues long. Germline values: CDR1 SGHDT, CDR2 YYEEEE. In DNA, the CDR3 is TGTGCCAGCACCGGGGACGGGAGCGCTTTCTGGGAGACCCAGTACTTC. Translated: CASTGDGSAFWETQYF.

V is TRBV9 and J is TRBJ2-2, with D possibly being TRBD2 (6 bases). The CDR3 is 14 residues long. Germline lookup yields CDR1 SGDLS and CDR2 YYNGEE. V was pared by 0 bases and J by 5 bases, with 8 bases between. This CDR3 reads CASSVVEGTGELFF. The CDR3, as DNA: TGTGCCAGCAGCGTAGTGGAGGGTACCGGGGAGCTGTTTTTT.

The J gene is TRBJ1-5, the V gene TRBV19; D remains unclear. Trimming cost V 6 bases and J 4 bases, with 13 bases left between them. CDR1 is LNHDA and CDR2 is SQIVND in the germline V gene (reference sequence). This CDR3 region has 14 residues. The CDR3 DNA is TGTGCCAGTAGCATTACCGACGGAAATCAGCCCCAGCATTTT. It specifies CASSITDGNQPQHF.

DNA for the CDR3: TGTGCCAGCAGCGTCCGACAGGGTGGGGGCTACACCTTC. As protein: CASSVRQGGGYTF. V is TRBV9 and J is TRBJ1-2, with TRBD1 matching over 7 bases. CDR3 length equals 13 residues. J lost 8 bases, V lost 2 bases, and 6 bases had no gene match. The germline gives CDR1 SGDLS, CDR2 YYNGEE.

This clone occurred a few times. The gene calls are TRBV11-1 and TRBJ1-1; D is undetermined. The CDR3 length is 12 residues. Germline lookup yields CDR1 SGHAT and CDR2 FQDESV (reference sequence). V was trimmed by 3 bases and J by 3 bases, leaving 5 bases between them. CDR3 bases: TGTGCCAGCAGCTTTGAGGACACTGAAGCTTTCTTT. This codes for CASSFEDTEAFF.

This chain joins TRBV12-1 and TRBJ2-4; the D call of TRBD2 is as the table states it, not checked on the DNA. TRBV12-1 is a pseudogene locus. The CDR3 is made up of 14 amino acids. The CDR3 loop reads CASSFRLVENIQYF. Written as DNA, the CDR3 is TGTGCCAGCAGCTTCCGGCTAGTAGAAAACATTCAGTACTTC.

The chain links TRBV6-5 to TRBJ2-5; D call uncertain. CDR1 is MNHEY, CDR2 SVGAGI, per germline. This CDR3 is built from 13 residues. V was shortened by 5 bases and J by 5 bases, with 12 bases between the two germline ends. DNA of the CDR3: TGTGCCAGCAGTGAGTGGGGTGGGGAGACCCAGTACTTC. It is translated as CASSEWGGETQYF.

The rearrangement joins TRBV7-8 to TRBJ2-2, with D unresolved. Germline V gene data show CDR1 as SGHVS and CDR2 as FQNEAQ. This CDR3 is built from 13 residues. V lost 2 bases to trimming and J lost 5 bases, with 6 bases between them. CDR3 protein: CASSLQATGELFF. DNA for the CDR3: TGTGCCAGCAGCTTACAGGCGACCGGGGAGCTGTTTTTT. Drawing the rest from reference TRBV7-8 and TRBJ2-2, the complete variable domain is GAGVSQSPRYKVAKRGQDVALRCDPISGHVSLFWYQQALGQGPEFLTYFQNEAQLDKSGLPSDRFFAERPEGSVSTLKIQRTQQEDSAVYLCASSLQATGELFFGEGSRLTVL.

As concerns this clone: The same CDR3 is also encoded by other DNA sequences in this sample. The chain recombines TRBV7-3 with TRBJ2-3; 7 nucleotides agree with TRBD2. CDR3 length equals 15 residues. CDR1 SGHTA and CDR2 FQGTGA come from the germline V gene. Trimming took 2 bases from V and 0 from J; bases not matched to a gene: 2. Here the CDR3 DNA reads TGTGCCAGCAGCTTACGGCGGGGGAGCACAGATACGCAGTATTTT. It codes for CASSLRRGSTDTQYF.

The J gene is TRBJ1-4, the V gene TRBV6-1, with D hard to call. Trimming took 2 bases from V and 3 from J, leaving 7 bases between them. The CDR3 spans 14 residues. Germline V gene data show CDR1 as MNHNS and CDR2 as SASEGT. In DNA form, the CDR3 reads TGTGCCAGCAGTGAATGGAGGGCTAATGAAAAACTGTTTTTT. Encoded protein: CASSEWRANEKLFF.

This rearrangement joins TRBV11-2 to TRBJ2-7; D might be TRBD1 or TRBD2, each matching 5 bases. Deletions cut 3 bases from V and 4 bases from J, with 13 bases between. This CDR3 has 14 residues. The germline V gene encodes CDR1 SGHAT and CDR2 FQNNGV. Written as DNA, the CDR3 is TGTGCCAGCAGCTTTGTGAGGGGAAGTTACGAGCAGTACTTC. Amino acids: CASSFVRGSYEQYF.

This sequence joins TRBV5-1 and TRBJ2-1, with TRBD2 matching 11 bases. Germline loops: CDR1 SGHRS, CDR2 YFSETQ. V was pared by 4 bases and J by 9 bases, with 9 bases of the junction left unmatched. The CDR3 consists of 15 residues. The CDR3 nucleotides read TGCGCCAGCAGCCCTGGGACTAGCGGTTCGGGTGAGCAGTTCTTC. Amino acid sequence: CASSPGTSGSGEQFF.

The V and J genes are TRBV6-6 and TRBJ1-1, with D possibly TRBD1 on 5 matching bases. The germline V gene encodes CDR1 MNHNY and CDR2 SVGAGI (reference sequence). This CDR3 spans 14 amino acids. Trimming took off 2 bases at V and 1 base at J, with 8 bases between the two ends. CDR3 amino acids: CASSYLTGNTEAFF. The DNA for the CDR3 is TGTGCCAGCAGTTACCTTACAGGGAACACTGAAGCTTTCTTT.

The chain couples TRBV6-1 to TRBJ2-3; 7 positions match TRBD2. CDR3 length: 15 residues. Germline V gives CDR1 MNHNS, CDR2 SASEGT. The junction had 9 bases not matched to a gene; V was cut back by 5 bases and J by 4 bases. This CDR3 is CASSWTREKADTQYF. CDR3 nucleotides: TGTGCCAGCAGTTGGACTAGAGAGAAGGCAGATACGCAGTATTTT.

Remarks on this clone: The sample contains more than one DNA sequence encoding this CDR3. This sequence joins TRBV18 and TRBJ2-5; D unresolved. Per germline, CDR1 KGHSH and CDR2 LQKENI. This CDR3 comprises 11 residues. V lost 1 base to trimming and J lost 4 bases, with 1 base between them. CDR3 residues: CASSPRETQYF. Written as DNA, the CDR3 is TGTGCCAGCTCACCACGAGAGACCCAGTACTTC.

The chain has TRBV29-1 and TRBJ1-5; D is perhaps TRBD1 (6 bases). The V and J ends lost 6 bases and 0 bases respectively, with 18 bases between them. The CDR3 spans 16 residues. In germline, CDR1 is SQVTM, CDR2 ANQGSEA. Written as DNA, the CDR3 is TGCAGCGTCACCGTCGGGACATCAGATAGCAATCAGCCCCAGCATTTT. Protein sequence: CSVTVGTSDSNQPQHF.

The chain couples TRBV7-3 to TRBJ1-6; 7 bases agree with TRBD1. The V gene end was trimmed by 2 bases and the J gene end by 7 bases; junction bases not matched to a gene: 2. The length of the CDR3 is 14 residues. Germline V gene sequence: CDR1 SGHTA, CDR2 FQGTGA. The CDR3 DNA sequence: TGTGCCAGCAGCTTAGGGACAGCGAATTCACCCCTCCACTTT. Amino acid sequence: CASSLGTANSPLHF.

J is TRBJ2-5 and V is TRBV29-1, with 12 nucleotides matching TRBD2. Germline CDR1 and CDR2: SQVTM and ANQGSEA. Losses at the gene ends were 2 bases for V and 4 bases for J; bases not matched to a gene: 5. The CDR3 contains 15 residues. CDR3 amino acids: CSVERLAGVGETQYF. In DNA, the CDR3 is TGCAGCGTTGAAAGACTAGCGGGAGTAGGAGAGACCCAGTACTTC. The full variable domain, rest sourced from reference TRBV29-1 and TRBJ2-5, is SAVISQKPSRDICQRGTSLTIQCQVDSQVTMMFWYRQQPGQSLTLIATANQGSEATYESGFVIDKFPISRPNLTFSTLTVSNMSPEDSSIYLCSVERLAGVGETQYFGPGTRLLVL.

The chain combines TRBV27 with TRBJ1-5, with D unresolved. From germline, CDR1 is MNHEY and CDR2 SMNVEV (reference sequence). V was cut by 6 bases and J by 4 bases, with 13 bases left in between. This CDR3 contains 14 residues. CDR3 protein: CASRVIGRNQPQHF. CDR3 nucleotide sequence: TGTGCCAGCAGAGTGATTGGGCGAAATCAGCCCCAGCATTTT.

The gene calls are TRBV2 and TRBJ1-5; TRBD1 might be the D (6 bases). The CDR3 has 14 residues. In germline, CDR1 is SNHLY, CDR2 FYNNEI. V lost 2 bases and J 6 bases, leaving 11 bases between the germline ends. CDR3: CASSETGFGQPQHF. DNA for the CDR3: TGTGCCAGCAGTGAAACAGGGTTCGGTCAGCCCCAGCATTTT.

This clone has only a few counts. V usage is TRBV30 and J usage is TRBJ2-1, with D possibly called TRBD1 or TRBD2 (7 bases each). From germline, CDR1 is GTSNPN and CDR2 SVGIG (reference sequence). The CDR3 contains 15 residues. The V end was cut by 5 bases, the J end by 6 bases, with 20 bases between. This chain's CDR3 is CAWGRQGGRGNEQFF. CDR3 in DNA: TGTGCCTGGGGTAGACAGGGAGGGAGAGGCAATGAGCAGTTCTTC.

This clone showed up just a few times. The chain has TRBV18 and TRBJ1-2; 9 positions agree with TRBD1. Germline CDR1 KGHSH, CDR2 LQKENI. This CDR3 region has 15 residues. Trimming at V came to 4 bases and at J to 3 bases, leaving 6 bases not matched to a gene. The CDR3 loop reads CASSLGQGKDYGYTF. CDR3 nucleotide sequence: TGTGCCAGCTCACTAGGACAGGGGAAGGACTATGGCTACACCTTC.

This chain links TRBV5-6 with TRBJ2-1; 8 positions match TRBD1. The germline gives CDR1 SGHDT, CDR2 YYEEEE. The length of the CDR3 is 14 residues. The V and J ends lost 4 bases and 6 bases, in that order; junction bases with no gene match: 6. As DNA, the CDR3 is TGTGCCAGCAGCCCAGGGGGCGGACTCAATGAGCAGTTCTTC. Protein product: CASSPGGGLNEQFF.

V and J are TRBV6-5 and TRBJ2-1; 9 nucleotides match TRBD1. Germline CDR1 and CDR2: MNHEY and SVGAGI. V was pared by 6 bases and J by 2 bases, with 2 bases of the junction left unmatched. The CDR3 has 14 residues. The CDR3 nucleotides are TGTGCCAGCAGCTGGACAGGGGCCTACAATGAGCAGTTCTTC. Translated, it gives CASSWTGAYNEQFF.

This clone was seen just once. V gene TRBV11-2 combines with J gene TRBJ2-5; TRBD1 matches at 12 bases. V lost 5 bases, J lost 2 bases, and 9 bases stayed unmatched. Per the germline V gene, CDR1 is SGHAT and CDR2 is FQNNGV. CDR3 size: 17 residues. CDR3 sequence (DNA): TGTGCCAGCAGCCGAGGGACAGGGGGCTACTCGCAAGAGACCCAGTACTTC. Its protein product is CASSRGTGGYSQETQYF.

This clone occurred once. V is TRBV16 and J is TRBJ2-2; weak D call: TRBD2 (5 bases). Germline CDR1 is KGHSY and CDR2 is FQNENV. V was shortened by 3 bases and J by 5 bases, with 31 bases between the two germline ends. This CDR3 comprises 21 residues. CDR3 DNA sequence: TGTGCCAGCAGCCAGAAACAACTAGAAATCGTAGTAGGGAAGGAAACCGGGGAGCTGTTTTTT. The encoded protein is CASSQKQLEIVVGKETGELFF.

The genes are TRBV6-1 and TRBJ1-4; 9 nucleotides agree with TRBD1. The trim removed 7 bases at V and 8 bases at J, leaving 11 bases unmatched. Germline loops: CDR1 MNHNS, CDR2 SASEGT. The CDR3 runs to 15 residues. For the CDR3, the DNA is TGTGCCAGCACGGTCCTGGACAGGGGCGAAGAAAAACTGTTTTTT. Translated: CASTVLDRGEEKLFF.